This TCR beta chain was sequenced for a study of blood T cell repertoires in COVID-19 (dated by TCRdb to about 2020). Background on the whole study: Samples covering the acute and convalescent phases of COVID-19 were provided by collaborators in the United States, Italy and Spain. The repertoires were released in a freely available public database meant as a resource for research on the immune response to SARS-CoV-2. Subjects who had been exposed to COVID-19, were actively infected with it, or had recovered from it provided the deeply sampled blood TCRbeta repertoires that made up the dataset. Where available, HLA class I and class II types were taken from metadata supplied by the sample provider and were not determined by assay-based typing. The prospective study material was composed of cDNA or gDNA derived from T cells, B-cell-depleted T cells, or PBMCs. Sample metadata almost always included a de-identified subject ID, COVID-19 status, age in years and sex. Samples were obtained from the ongoing ImmuneRACE study (first 160 participants) and from 950 to 1,500 subjects provided by 6 global collaborators.

Points the paper makes about the study in general: The quantity of clinical and demographic metadata differed by source and by participant and was supplied without curation.

CDR1 SEHNR and CDR2 FQNEAQ are derived from the germline V gene (reference sequence). The junction shows trimming of 4 bases on V and 4 bases on J, and the gene matches do not reach 7 bases of it. The CDR3 holds 16 amino acids from the cysteine to the phenylalanine. The read is trimmed to its CDR3 DNA, 48 bases read in frame from base 1. TCRbeta CDR3 regions were amplified from genomic DNA by means of the immunoSEQ Assay, a bias-controlled multiplex PCR. In the authors' own workflow: Nucleated cell counts per sample were estimated from amplification of reference gene primers within the assay. To quantify the absolute abundance of each unique TCRbeta CDR3 rearrangement, sequence reads were collapsed and filtered. For each sample, productive Simpson clonality was calculated as the square root of Simpson's diversity index over productive rearrangements. TCRdb stores this immuneACCESS table with in-frame sequences only. Part of the clones is absent; in the studies checked, under half of the shortfall reflects unresolved V genes, and no reason is known for the rest. V, J and clone size were drawn from that table, and D and trimming were deduced from the DNA. Counted in this sample were some 27,000 clones; about 83% of them appeared once. The ten largest account for 16% of the sample.

About this clone itself: Its antigen specificity is not known. Nothing much larger sits one base from this clone, and base qualities are not available.

The collaborating institutions used their own protocols to collect whole blood in K2EDTA tubes. For TCRbeta analysis, collaborators shipped samples as frozen whole blood, isolated PBMCs, or DNA extracted from either of those sample types. Material for sequencing was peripheral blood. The TCR was taken from a human donor in a cohort sampled during active COVID-19. The V and J segments used are TRBV7-9 and TRBJ2-3, and 11 bases in between align with TRBD1. At the DNA level, the sequence is TGTGCCAGCAGCTACCTCGGGGGACAGGGGGCAGATACGCAGTATTTT. This codes for CASSYLGGQGADTQYF.